This entry lists 19 T cell receptor beta chains sequenced from one sample in a study. MiXCR was run by TCRdb on the RT-PCR reads, yielding one entry per CDR3 protein. The table records fewer than 800,000 distinct CDR3 sequences, over 12% of them present only once. The sequenced sample consisted of memory CD4+ T cells from blood. The source is a female donor in good health, serving as a healthy control.

This clonotype turned up a few times. The chain links TRBV6-1 to TRBJ2-4; D is unclear. Germline V lookup: CDR1 MNHNS, CDR2 SASEGT. There are 15 residues in the CDR3. V was shortened by 9 bases and J by 3 bases, with 18 bases between the two germline ends. CDR3 sequence: CASLTDPYGKNIQYF. The CDR3 nucleotides are TGTGCCAGTCTTACCGACCCTTACGGCAAAAACATTCAGTACTTC.

A word on this clonotype: The junction departs from germline at one end; a sequencing error may be responsible. The CDR3 loop reads CASSQDADRDLTF. CDR3 sequence (DNA): TGCGCCAGCAGCCAAGACGCTGACAGGGATCTAACCTTC. The chain recombines TRBV4-1 with TRBJ2-1, with TRBD1 matching over 7 bases. The CDR3 has 13 amino acids. The germline V gene has CDR1 MGHRA and CDR2 YSYEKL.

The chain couples TRBV4-3 to TRBJ2-6; the D gene is possibly TRBD1 (6 bases). The germline V and J ends were trimmed by 4 bases and 3 bases, with 10 bases remaining between them. This CDR3 is built from 15 residues. Germline CDR1 is LGHNA and CDR2 is YSLEER. This CDR3 reads CASSLTGGGANVLTF. The DNA for the CDR3 is TGCGCCAGCAGCCTGACAGGCGGTGGGGCCAACGTCCTGACTTTC.

This clonotype was detected many times. The chain combines TRBV20-1 with TRBJ1-1; weak D call: TRBD1 (5 bases). Trimming removed 6 bases at V and 1 base at J, with 12 bases between. Germline loops: CDR1 DFQATT, CDR2 SNEGSKA (reference sequence). The CDR3 loop spans 13 amino acids. CDR3 DNA: TGCAGTGCCCCTAGGGACCGGAACACTGAAGCTTTCTTT. As protein: CSAPRDRNTEAFF.

This chain joins TRBV12-3 or TRBV12-4 and TRBJ1-1; 9 nucleotides agree with TRBD1. This CDR3 is 16 amino acids long. The trim removed 6 bases at V and 6 bases at J, leaving 14 bases unmatched. CDR3 DNA sequence: TGTGCCAGCAGCCCCCGGGACAGGGTCCTAGTACCTGAAGCTTTCTTT. This gives the protein CASSPRDRVLVPEAFF.

This chain joins TRBV27 and TRBJ2-6; D gene ambiguous. This CDR3 is 15 amino acids long. V shed 4 bases and J shed 0 bases, with 7 bases lying between them. Germline assignment: CDR1 MNHEY and CDR2 SMNVEV (reference sequence). The CDR3 coding sequence is TGTGCCAGCAGTTCTACATACTCTGGGGCCAACGTCCTGACTTTC. It specifies CASSSTYSGANVLTF.

This clonotype was counted at least ten times. At one boundary the junction diverges from the germline segment, which might be a read error. The chain recombines TRBV4-3 with TRBJ1-3, with D possibly matching TRBD1 (6 bases). Germline V lookup: CDR1 LGHNA, CDR2 YSLEER. The CDR3 is 13 residues long. The CDR3, as DNA: TGCGCCAGCAGCCAAGATATCTCCAGGGGTTTGGATTTT. Protein: CASSQDISRGLDF.

This clonotype was seen many times. V usage is TRBV10-3 and J usage is TRBJ2-5; TRBD1 matches 7 bases. The CDR3 is 13 amino acids. Germline loops: CDR1 ENHRY, CDR2 SYGVKD. The V gene end was trimmed by 6 bases and the J gene end by 4 bases; junction bases not matched to a gene: 5. This CDR3 reads CAISPTGPETQYF. CDR3 DNA: TGTGCCATCAGCCCGACAGGGCCAGAGACCCAGTACTTC.

In this sample, this clonotype turned up many times. This rearrangement joins TRBV15 to TRBJ2-1; 12 nucleotides match TRBD2. V shed 3 bases, J shed 3 bases, and the junction held 6 bases outside the gene matches. Per the germline V gene, CDR1 is LNHNV and CDR2 is YYDKDF (reference sequence). The CDR3 spans 17 residues. CDR3 sequence reads: CATSRTSGSAVYNEQFF. The CDR3 DNA follows: TGTGCCACCAGCAGGACTAGCGGGAGTGCGGTCTACAATGAGCAGTTCTTC.

This sequence joins TRBV5-4 and TRBJ2-5; D may be TRBD1 (5 bases). The CDR3 loop spans 16 amino acids. CDR1 and CDR2 from the germline V gene are SGHNT and YYREEE (reference sequence). Deletions cut 6 bases from V and 5 bases from J, with 23 bases between. CDR3 in amino acids: CASNIQSGRVGETQYF. In nucleotides, the CDR3 is TGTGCCAGCAACATTCAGTCAGGCAGGGTTGGGGAGACCCAGTACTTC.

This clonotype was recorded many times. The gene calls are TRBV29-1 and TRBJ2-3; 9 positions agree with TRBD2. Germline CDR1 and CDR2: SQVTM and ANQGSEA. The CDR3 extends over 13 amino acids. V lost 1 base and J lost 4; bases outside the gene matches: 0. CDR3 bases: TGCAGCGTTGAAGGGACTAGCGCAGATACGCAGTATTTT. Its translation is CSVEGTSADTQYF.

Only a few counts were recorded for this clonotype. The rearrangement links TRBV4-2 to TRBJ2-7; D unresolved. This CDR3 region has 13 residues. The ends were cut back, 4 bases at V and 1 base at J, with 8 bases in the middle. Germline CDR1 and CDR2: LGHNA and YNFKEQ. The CDR3 loop is CASSRRVSYEQYF. CDR3 DNA sequence: TGTGCCAGCAGCCGCCGGGTTTCCTACGAGCAGTACTTC.

This clonotype was seen many times. Here the CDR3 DNA reads TGTGCCAGCGGCGGGTTGGAGACCCAGTACTTC. This codes for CASGGLETQYF. The rearrangement links TRBV6-5 to TRBJ2-5, with D maybe TRBD2 (5 bases). Germline V gene data show CDR1 as MNHEY and CDR2 as SVGAGI. The V end lost 8 bases, the J end lost 5 bases, and 9 bases lay between the germline ends. This CDR3 region has 11 residues.

The CDR3 sequence: CSASRLAGGMENIQYF. The CDR3 nucleotides read TGCAGTGCTAGTCGGTTAGCGGGAGGGATGGAAAACATTCAGTACTTC. The V gene is TRBV20-1, the J gene TRBJ2-4, with 11 bases lining up with TRBD2. CDR3 size: 16 residues. V gave up 3 bases and J gave up 5 bases; unmatched junction bases: 9. Germline V gives CDR1 DFQATT, CDR2 SNEGSKA (reference sequence).

At least ten counts were recorded for this clonotype. CDR3 in amino acids: CASSSQSGIKRGTF. CDR3 DNA: TGTGCCAGCAGCTCCCAATCGGGCATTAAGCGAGGCACCTTC. The rearrangement uses TRBV5-5 and TRBJ1-2; D not resolved. The CDR3 sequence is 14 residues long. V lost 3 bases, J lost 13 bases, and 22 bases lay in between. In germline, CDR1 is SGHKS, CDR2 YYEKEE (reference sequence).

This clonotype was observed a handful of times. The V gene is TRBV5-1, the J gene TRBJ2-7; 7 bases fit TRBD1. Germline CDR1 reads SGHRS; CDR2 reads YFSETQ. This CDR3 has 15 residues. Germline trimming cut 2 bases from V and 5 bases from J; bases unmatched to any gene: 10. In DNA, the CDR3 is TGCGCCAGCAGCTTTGTGACAGGGCTACAAAACGAGCAGTACTTC. Translated, it gives CASSFVTGLQNEQYF.

CDR3 in amino acids: CSALLLLEQFF. CDR3 DNA: TGCAGTGCATTACTCCTACTAGAGCAGTTCTTC. The V call is TRBV20-1, the J call TRBJ2-1; D gene uncertain. The CDR3 is made up of 11 amino acids. CDR1 DFQATT and CDR2 SNEGSKA come from the germline V gene (reference sequence). Trimming shortened V by 6 bases and J by 10 bases, and 13 bases separated the two germline ends.

The chain employs TRBV7-2 and TRBJ2-7; a weak D match, TRBD1 (6 bases). Trimming cost V 0 bases and J 7 bases, with 13 bases left between them. CDR1 SGHTA and CDR2 FQGNSA come from the germline V gene. The CDR3 covers 14 residues. CDR3 bases: TGTGCCAGCAGCTTAGCGTCAGGGGCGTGGGAGCAGTACTTC. Encoded protein: CASSLASGAWEQYF.

This clonotype was observed a few times. The chain has TRBV6-5 and TRBJ2-1, with 9 bases lining up with TRBD2. Losses at the gene ends were 2 bases for V and 5 bases for J; bases not matched to a gene: 10. Germline values: CDR1 MNHEY, CDR2 SVGAGI. The CDR3 length is 17 residues. The chain's CDR3 is CASSYRPGLAKDNEQFF. In DNA form, the CDR3 reads TGTGCCAGCAGTTACCGCCCCGGACTAGCGAAAGACAATGAGCAGTTCTTC.